A single sample gave rise to the 31 T cell receptor beta chains below, sequenced in a study of T cell responses to AZD1222 COVID-19 vaccine. Method: immunoSEQ multiplex PCR; TCRdb's copy keeps in-frame clones and lacks some. The data contain approximately 220,000 clones, just over 90% of them seen just once; the ten biggest clones take up 0.95% to 1.1%. The source material was peripheral blood, sampled on day 0 of MenACWY control vaccination. These receptors originate from an adult in good health.

V and J are TRBV7-9 and TRBJ1-4; D may be TRBD1 (5 bases). The CDR3 has 14 residues. CDR1 is SEHNR, CDR2 FQNEAQ, per germline (reference sequence). The V end was cut by 5 bases, the J end by 6 bases, with 13 bases between. CDR3 DNA: TGTGCCAGCAGCCTACCAGGGTACGATGAAAAACTGTTTTTT. Encoded protein: CASSLPGYDEKLFF.

The V call is TRBV7-8, the J call TRBJ1-6; D is ambiguous. With 1 base removed from V and 5 bases from J, the gap between germline ends came to 15 bases. Germline V lookup: CDR1 SGHVS, CDR2 FQNEAQ. The CDR3 contains 17 residues. The CDR3 bases are TGTGCCAGCAGCTTAGATGCTATATGGCAAAATAATTCACCCCTCCACTTT. This encodes CASSLDAIWQNNSPLHF.

The chain employs TRBV4-3 and TRBJ1-2; a possible D gene is TRBD1 (5 bases). V was clipped by 0 bases and J by 3 bases, with 11 bases between them. The CDR3 is 15 residues long. Germline V gene lookup returns CDR1 LGHNA and CDR2 YSLEER. The CDR3 DNA is TGCGCCAGCAGCCAAGAAGCCAGGGTTTACTATGGCTACACCTTC. Translated: CASSQEARVYYGYTF.

The chain joins TRBV3-1 (or the pseudogene TRBV3-2) to TRBJ2-5, with TRBD2 matching 10 bases. The CDR3 length is 16 residues. Trimming at V came to 3 bases and at J to 5 bases, leaving 9 bases not matched to a gene. Germline V CDR1 and CDR2: LGHDT, YNNKEL (reference sequence). The CDR3 nucleotides read TGTGCCAGCAGCCACCCTAGCGGGGGATTGGAGGAGACCCAGTACTTC. Translated: CASSHPSGGLEETQYF.

This chain connects TRBV28 to TRBJ2-3; TRBD2 matches 13 bases. The junction had 13 bases not matched to a gene; V was cut back by 8 bases and J by 5 bases. This CDR3 comprises 17 residues. Germline lookup yields CDR1 MDHEN and CDR2 SYDVKM. Here the CDR3 reads CASPPLGLAGAGDTQYF. The DNA of the CDR3 is TGTGCCAGCCCGCCGCTAGGACTAGCGGGGGCGGGAGATACGCAGTATTTT.

A few counts support this clone. This chain joins TRBV5-1 and TRBJ1-1, with D tentatively TRBD1 (6 bases). CDR1 and CDR2 from the germline V gene are SGHRS and YFSETQ. There are 14 residues in the CDR3. Trimming stripped 2 bases from V and 5 bases from J, with 13 bases between. DNA for the CDR3: TGCGCCAGCAGCTTATCAGGGGATTGGACTGAAGCTTTCTTT. Amino acid sequence: CASSLSGDWTEAFF.

The chain carries TRBV11-2 and TRBJ2-1; 11 positions agree with TRBD1. The CDR3 is 15 residues long. CDR1 is SGHAT, CDR2 FQNNGV, per germline. Trimming cost V 5 bases and J 6 bases; bases outside gene matches: 6. In DNA, the CDR3 is TGTGCCAGCAGCCCGAGGACAGGGGGCTTCAATGAGCAGTTCTTC. It yields the protein CASSPRTGGFNEQFF.

V is TRBV12-5 and J is TRBJ2-2; no clear D gene. The germline V gene encodes CDR1 LGHNT and CDR2 FRNRAP. This CDR3 region has 15 residues. Trimming cost V 4 bases and J 3 bases, with 12 bases left between them. This chain's CDR3 is CASGSRARDTGELFF. The CDR3 bases are TGTGCTAGTGGTTCTAGGGCACGGGACACCGGGGAGCTGTTTTTT.

V gene TRBV5-5 combines with J gene TRBJ1-1; TRBD1 agrees at 7 bases. Per the germline V gene, CDR1 is SGHKS and CDR2 is YYEKEE (reference sequence). The junction had 4 bases not matched to a gene; V was cut back by 4 bases and J by 1 base. This CDR3 contains 14 residues. The CDR3 sequence is CASSHQGGNTEAFF. As DNA, the CDR3 is TGTGCCAGCAGCCACCAGGGGGGGAACACTGAAGCTTTCTTT.

V is TRBV29-1 and J is TRBJ1-1; tentatively, D is TRBD1 (6 bases). Germline assignment: CDR1 SQVTM and CDR2 ANQGSEA. The CDR3 is 13 residues long. The V end lost 4 bases, the J end lost 1 base, and 10 bases lay between the germline ends. The CDR3 bases are TGCAGCGTTGTATCGGGGGCGAACACTGAAGCTTTCTTT. This encodes CSVVSGANTEAFF.

The chain recombines TRBV6-5 with TRBJ2-1; the D gene is possibly TRBD1 (6 bases). Germline V gene lookup returns CDR1 MNHEY and CDR2 SVGAGI. The CDR3 covers 12 residues. With 5 bases removed from V and 7 bases from J, the gap between germline ends came to 9 bases. CDR3 coding DNA: TGTGCCAGCAGTATGCAGGGGAATGAGCAGTTCTTC. Translated: CASSMQGNEQFF.

The genes are TRBV29-1 and TRBJ1-3; D might be TRBD1 (6 bases). The CDR3 loop spans 11 amino acids. Per germline, CDR1 SQVTM and CDR2 ANQGSEA. The V gene lost 6 bases and the J gene lost 8 bases, with 11 bases spanning the gap. The CDR3 reads CSVGHADTIYF. The CDR3 DNA reads TGCAGCGTGGGACACGCGGACACCATATATTTT.

This clone has a handful of counts. The chain employs TRBV6-1 and TRBJ1-2, with 9 bases fitting TRBD1. The CDR3 totals 17 residues. Germline assignment: CDR1 MNHNS and CDR2 SASEGT. Unmatched junction bases numbered 16, after V lost 3 bases and J lost 8 bases. The CDR3 here is CASSEGGVRDRVEGYTF. The DNA for the CDR3 is TGTGCCAGCAGTGAGGGGGGAGTCCGGGACAGGGTGGAAGGCTACACCTTC.

V gene TRBV11-1 combines with J gene TRBJ1-6; D gene uncertain. Germline CDR1 reads SGHAT; CDR2 reads FQDESV (reference sequence). This CDR3 spans 16 amino acids. V lost 6 bases to trimming and J lost 0 bases, with 12 bases between them. The CDR3 bases are TGTGCCAGCAGAACAACAGAGGCCTCCTATAATTCACCCCTCCACTTT. Translating it yields CASRTTEASYNSPLHF.

The rearrangement links TRBV5-1 to TRBJ1-4, with 9 positions matching TRBD1. Germline V gene data show CDR1 as SGHRS and CDR2 as YFSETQ. Trimming removed 4 bases from V and 5 bases from J; junction bases left unmatched: 6. The CDR3 covers 15 residues. The CDR3: CASSLSGTGNEKLFF. For the CDR3, the DNA is TGCGCCAGCAGCCTCTCCGGGACAGGGAATGAAAAACTGTTTTTT.

V usage is TRBV27 and J usage is TRBJ1-2; D is possibly TRBD1 (5 bases). Trimming took 5 bases from V and 8 from J, leaving 15 bases between them. Germline V gene data show CDR1 as MNHEY and CDR2 as SMNVEV (reference sequence). The CDR3 runs 13 residues. CDR3 amino acids: CASSPRGGDGYTF. The CDR3 region has the DNA TGTGCCAGCAGTCCTCGGGGGGGGGACGGCTACACCTTC.

This chain links TRBV9 with TRBJ1-6, with D tentatively TRBD1 (5 bases). This CDR3 contains 15 residues. Between the trimmed V and J ends, which lost 4 bases and 7 bases, there was a span of 15 bases. CDR1 and CDR2 (germline): SGDLS, YYNGEE. The CDR3 spells CASSLNAGLNSPLHF. Written as DNA, the CDR3 is TGTGCCAGCAGCTTAAATGCAGGGCTCAATTCACCCCTCCACTTT.

This clone was counted a single time. J is TRBJ2-5 and V is TRBV7-9; TRBD2 aligns across 7 bases. This CDR3 contains 16 residues. Germline V gene sequence: CDR1 SEHNR, CDR2 FQNEAQ (reference sequence). J was trimmed by 2 bases and V by 11 bases; bases with no gene match: 17. CDR3 region: CASNGGLYREQETQYF. CDR3 nucleotides: TGTGCCTCCAACGGGGGGTTGTACCGTGAACAAGAGACCCAGTACTTC. Using reference TRBV7-9 and TRBJ2-5 for the parts outside the CDR3, the full variable domain is DTGVSQNPRHKITKRGQNVTFRCDPISEHNRLYWYRQTLGQGPEFLTYFQNEAQLEKSRLLSDRFSAERPKGSFSTLEIQRTEQGDSAMYLCASNGGLYREQETQYFGPGTRLLVL.

V and J are TRBV6-1 and TRBJ1-1; 12 positions agree with TRBD1. The germline CDR1 and CDR2 sequences are MNHNS and SASEGT. J was trimmed by 0 bases and V by 4 bases; bases with no gene match: 3. The CDR3 runs 16 residues. The CDR3 bases are TGTGCCAGCAGTGTCGGGACAGGGGGCGTGAACACTGAAGCTTTCTTT. It yields the protein CASSVGTGGVNTEAFF.

This clone has only one observation. J is TRBJ1-1 and V is TRBV7-9; 8 positions agree with TRBD1. CDR3 length equals 16 residues. From germline, CDR1 is SEHNR and CDR2 FQNEAQ (reference sequence). The V segment lost 2 bases and the J segment 1 base; nucleotides outside the gene matches: 6. CDR3 DNA: TGTGCCAGCAGCTTAAGGGACAGGCATCCGAACACTGAAGCTTTCTTT. Protein sequence: CASSLRDRHPNTEAFF.

The chain joins TRBV5-1 to TRBJ2-2; no firm D call. The CDR3 sequence is 14 residues long. CDR1 SGHRS and CDR2 YFSETQ come from the germline V gene. V was shortened by 4 bases and J by 1 base, with 8 bases between the two germline ends. The CDR3 bases are TGCGCCAGCAGCGACGGGTTGAACACCGGGGAGCTGTTTTTT. Translation gives CASSDGLNTGELFF.

The chain joins TRBV2 to TRBJ1-5, with 12 bases fitting TRBD1. The CDR3 sequence is 15 residues long. V lost 7 bases and J lost 5; bases outside the gene matches: 6. CDR1 SNHLY and CDR2 FYNNEI come from the germline V gene. The DNA of the CDR3 is TGTGCCAGCACCGCGGGACAGGGGGCTCATCAGCCCCAGCATTTT. As protein: CASTAGQGAHQPQHF.

The chain combines TRBV9 with TRBJ2-1; D is uncertain. Germline assignment: CDR1 SGDLS and CDR2 YYNGEE. The CDR3 spans 14 residues. The V end lost 4 bases, the J end lost 4 bases, and 12 bases lay between the germline ends. The CDR3 DNA is TGTGCCAGCAGCCCTTCGAGACGATACAATGAGCAGTTCTTC. Its protein product is CASSPSRRYNEQFF. The entire variable domain, with the rest obtained from reference TRBV9 and TRBJ2-1, is as follows: DSGVTQTPKHLITATGQRVTLRCSPRSGDLSVYWYQQSLDQGLQFLIQYYNGEERAKGNILERFSAQQFPDLHSELNLSSLELGDSALYFCASSPSRRYNEQFFGPGTRLTVL.

This clone was seen a single time. No conserved phenylalanine or tryptophan ends this CDR3, so it is likely a read error. It is unclear where the CDR3 begins or ends on the DNA, so no DNA is shown, and the CDR3 is as TCRdb lists it. The V gene is TRBV23-1, the J gene TRBJ2-7. Being an ORF, TRBV23-1 has a function that is uncertain. Counting both end residues, the CDR3 totals 13 amino acids. The CDR3 sequence is CASSQSAEHPYFG.

The chain carries TRBV5-1 and TRBJ2-5; D gene uncertain. V was clipped by 4 bases and J by 2 bases, with 9 bases between them. The CDR3 totals 13 residues. Per the germline V gene, CDR1 is SGHRS and CDR2 is YFSETQ. The chain's CDR3 is CASSRTVQETQYF. CDR3 nucleotides: TGCGCCAGCAGCCGGACGGTTCAAGAGACCCAGTACTTC.

The rearrangement links TRBV28 to TRBJ1-3; no clear D gene. Germline V gene sequence: CDR1 MDHEN, CDR2 SYDVKM. The CDR3 consists of 15 residues. V was trimmed by 2 bases and J by 2 bases, leaving 10 bases between them. Here the CDR3 reads CASSLAVRAGNTIYF. DNA for the CDR3: TGTGCCAGCAGTTTAGCTGTCAGAGCTGGAAACACCATATATTTT.

The chain uses TRBV12-2 and TRBJ1-2. TRBV12-2 is a pseudogene segment. The CDR3 contains 14 residues. The CDR3 nucleotides read TGTGCAAGTCGCTTCCAGGGGAGGGCCTATGGCTACACCTTC. The encoded protein is CASRFQGRAYGYTF.

The rearrangement joins TRBV4-1 to TRBJ2-7, with no clear D. Trimming stripped 5 bases from V and 3 bases from J, with 11 bases between. From germline, CDR1 is MGHRA and CDR2 YSYEKL. This CDR3 has 13 amino acids. CDR3 region: CASSIGSGYEQYF. The CDR3 DNA follows: TGCGCCAGCAGCATAGGGTCTGGCTACGAGCAGTACTTC.

The chain employs TRBV12-1 and TRBJ1-5. TRBV12-1 is a pseudogene locus. CDR3 size: 15 residues. The CDR3 here is CASSPEGGSNQPQHF. Here the CDR3 DNA reads TGTGCCAGCAGCCCCGAGGGAGGGAGCAATCAGCCCCAGCATTTT.

On this clone itself: At the DNA level, this CDR3 is encoded by other sequences in the same sample as well. The chain joins TRBV30 to TRBJ1-1; 8 bases map to TRBD1. V lost 3 bases and J lost 1; bases outside the gene matches: 1. The CDR3 sequence is 13 residues long. Germline V gives CDR1 GTSNPN, CDR2 SVGIG (reference sequence). CDR3 coding DNA: TGTGCCTGGAGGGGGACAGGGAACACTGAAGCTTTCTTT. It yields the protein CAWRGTGNTEAFF. Complete variable domain (other parts from reference TRBV30 and TRBJ1-1): SQTIHQWPATLVQPVGSPLSLECTVEGTSNPNLYWYRQAAGRGLQLLFYSVGIGQISSEVPQNLSASRPQDRQFILSSKKLLLSDSGFYLCAWRGTGNTEAFFGQGTRLTVV.

The chain is built from TRBV9 and TRBJ2-3, with D possibly being TRBD1 (6 bases). CDR3 length: 15 residues. CDR1 is SGDLS, CDR2 YYNGEE, per germline. The germline V and J ends were trimmed by 4 bases and 0 bases, with 12 bases remaining between them. CDR3 amino acids: CASSSGAFSTDTQYF. CDR3 nucleotides: TGTGCCAGCAGCTCAGGGGCTTTTAGCACAGATACGCAGTATTTT.